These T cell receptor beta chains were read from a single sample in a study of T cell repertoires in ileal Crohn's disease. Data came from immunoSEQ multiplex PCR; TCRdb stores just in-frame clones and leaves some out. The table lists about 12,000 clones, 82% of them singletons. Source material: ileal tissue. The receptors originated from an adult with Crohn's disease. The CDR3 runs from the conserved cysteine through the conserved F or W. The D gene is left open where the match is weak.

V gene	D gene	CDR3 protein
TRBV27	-	CASMRTLYTDTQYF
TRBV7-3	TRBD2	CASSRGTSGETQYF
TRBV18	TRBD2	CASSPRLAMDNEQFF
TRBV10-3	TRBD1	CAISGDRGRGRVGNEQFF
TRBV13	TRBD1	CASSTRATGYYSGANVLTF
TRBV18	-	CASSPGQNPNYGYTF
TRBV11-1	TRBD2	CASSWGNTSGRATDTQYF
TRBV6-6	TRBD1	CASSYSGQGPYEQYF
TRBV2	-	CASSFIRTYNSPLHF
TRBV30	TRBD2	CAWSVGGGQETQYF
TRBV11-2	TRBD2	CASSLAGSGTYNEQFF
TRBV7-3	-	CASSSDYSGNTIYF
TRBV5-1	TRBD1	CASSEQGVGTEAFF
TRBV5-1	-	CASSLGARASTGELFF
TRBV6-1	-	CASSSDGWTEAFF
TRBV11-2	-	CASSLEFSGVLQETQYF
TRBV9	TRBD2	CASNEAGRNTGELFF
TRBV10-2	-	CASITGGAYEQYF
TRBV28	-	CASSLSGQPQLFF
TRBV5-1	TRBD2	CASSLVPAGGPIEQYF
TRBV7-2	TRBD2	CASSLDGASGALSKFF
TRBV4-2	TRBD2	CASSQPTSVSGANVLTF
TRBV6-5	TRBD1	CASSQDRFSYEQYF
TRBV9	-	CASSVGGRNTEAFF
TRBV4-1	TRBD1	CASSQADRGTYEQYF
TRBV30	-	CAWSSGYEQYF
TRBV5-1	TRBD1	CASSLHGTGDTEAFF
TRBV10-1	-	CASSGGSRSGNTIYF
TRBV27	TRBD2	CASSFWGRLADDNEQFF
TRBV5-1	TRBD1	CASSPGQGDEKLFF
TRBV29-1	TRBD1	CSVWTGATDTQYF
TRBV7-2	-	CASSPPDQPQHF
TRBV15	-	CATSRGGGGSYGYTF
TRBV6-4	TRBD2	CASISSGLVNEQFF
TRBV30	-	CAWTSGMNTEAFF
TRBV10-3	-	CAISDQNRALGELFF
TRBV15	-	CATSRDLISYEQYF
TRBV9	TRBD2	CASSVVGTSGADTQYF
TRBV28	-	CASSLSPGSEQYF
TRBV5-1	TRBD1	CASSQTTGASTGELFF
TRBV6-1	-	CASSRQSHEKLFF
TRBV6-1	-	CASSVTATSEANVLTF
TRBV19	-	CASSTANGKPQHF
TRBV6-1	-	CASSEAQEWQPQHF
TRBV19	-	CASSFGPQGYGYTF
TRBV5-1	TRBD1	CASSLADRSERYF
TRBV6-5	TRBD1	CASRTTGKIETQYF
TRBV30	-	CAWSGDTNYGYTF
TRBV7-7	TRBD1	CASSKDRGTEAFF
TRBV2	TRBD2	CASSISGSFAKNIQYF
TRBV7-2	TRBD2	CASSLGGAGGAYEQYF
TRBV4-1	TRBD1	CASSHPGQGADTQYF
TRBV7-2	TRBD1	CASSLDRGKGYTF